The T cell receptor (beta chain) described here comes from a study of cytomegalovirus exposure and HLA in healthy donors. At the level of the study: Unique TCRs numbering some 80 million, obtained from HLA-typed donors, made up an early data release.

General observations from the study: Presence/absence analyses took donor sequencing depth as roughly uniform.

As to this clone: Its target is unknown.

At the time of sampling, donors were nominally healthy, though unrecorded immune exposures were likely. A multiplex PCR was run with 60 Vbeta primers and 13 Jbeta primers. TCRdb keeps only in-frame clones here, not all; method: immunoSEQ multiplex PCR. The table records 100,000 or so clones, 65% to 80% of them present only once. Germline values: CDR1 LGHNA, CDR2 YSLEER. The CDR3 sequence is 16 residues long. Trimming at V came to 0 bases and at J to 2 bases, leaving 5 bases not matched to a gene. Sequenced input: PBMCs. The chain joins TRBV4-3 to TRBJ2-3; TRBD2 matches 7 bases. The receptor was isolated from a female donor in good health and CMV-seronegative. In nucleotides, the CDR3 is TGCGCCAGCAGCCAAGATGGGGGGGGGTTCACAGATACGCAGTATTTT. It yields the protein CASSQDGGGFTDTQYF.